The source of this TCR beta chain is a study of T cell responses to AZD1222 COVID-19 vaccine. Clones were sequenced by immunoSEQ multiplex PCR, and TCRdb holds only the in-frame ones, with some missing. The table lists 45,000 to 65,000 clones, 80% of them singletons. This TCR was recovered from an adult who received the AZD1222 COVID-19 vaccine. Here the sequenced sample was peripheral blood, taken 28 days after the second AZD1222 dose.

CDR3 DNA: TGTGCCAGCAGCCACCGGGGGCCAGCAACTAATGAAAAACTGTTTTTT. Protein product: CASSHRGPATNEKLFF. This chain joins TRBV3-1 (or the pseudogene TRBV3-2) and TRBJ1-4, with D maybe TRBD1 (6 bases). The CDR3 sequence is 16 residues long. Trimming removed 3 bases from V and 0 bases from J, with 11 bases in between. The V gene's germline CDR1 is LGHDT and CDR2 YNNKEL (reference sequence).